The clone carrying this T cell receptor (beta chain) appeared once. Its antigen is currently unknown. The germline V gene has CDR1 MRHNA and CDR2 SNTAGT. Trimming at V came to 6 bases and at J to 2 bases, leaving 1 base not matched to a gene. The CDR3 extends over 13 amino acids. TCRdb's copy holds only in-frame clones and misses some; the assay was immunoSEQ multiplex PCR. The table records 90,000 or so clones, 75% to 85% of them present only once. The source of the sample is a study of glioma-infiltrating T cells after dendritic cell vaccination. The overall study: Dendritic cells derived from monocytes and pulsed with autologous tumor lysate formed the vaccine.

Time point: after dendritic cell vaccination, including at tumor progression/relapse. Only patients with spare fresh-frozen tumor and over two years of follow-up were included. Whole-study results and caveats: Survival was not directly related to TCR clonality in these patients. Only a small number of patients had complete blood and tumor samples.

The genes are TRBV6-4 and TRBJ2-3, with 8 bases matching TRBD2. This TCR was recovered from a human donor with glioblastoma. The specimen was blood, collected after dendritic cell vaccination. CDR3 bases: TGTGCCAGCAGCGGGAGGGCCACAGATACGCAGTATTTT. As protein: CASSGRATDTQYF.